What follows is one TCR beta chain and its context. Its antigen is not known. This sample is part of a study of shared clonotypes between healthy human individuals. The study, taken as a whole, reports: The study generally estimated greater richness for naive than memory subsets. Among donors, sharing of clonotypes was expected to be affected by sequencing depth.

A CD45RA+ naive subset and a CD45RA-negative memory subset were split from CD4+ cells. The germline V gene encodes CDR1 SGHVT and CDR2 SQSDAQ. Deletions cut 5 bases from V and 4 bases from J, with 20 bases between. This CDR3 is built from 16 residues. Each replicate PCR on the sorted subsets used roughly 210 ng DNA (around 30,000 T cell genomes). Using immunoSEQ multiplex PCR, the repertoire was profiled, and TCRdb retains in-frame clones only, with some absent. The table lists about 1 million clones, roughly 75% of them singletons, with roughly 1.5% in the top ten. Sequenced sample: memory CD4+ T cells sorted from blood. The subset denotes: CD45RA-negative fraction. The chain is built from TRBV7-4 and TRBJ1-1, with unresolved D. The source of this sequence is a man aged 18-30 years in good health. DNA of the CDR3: TGTGCCAGCAGCCAACATCACATTCCGGCTGGCACTGAAGCTTTCTTT. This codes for CASSQHHIPAGTEAFF.